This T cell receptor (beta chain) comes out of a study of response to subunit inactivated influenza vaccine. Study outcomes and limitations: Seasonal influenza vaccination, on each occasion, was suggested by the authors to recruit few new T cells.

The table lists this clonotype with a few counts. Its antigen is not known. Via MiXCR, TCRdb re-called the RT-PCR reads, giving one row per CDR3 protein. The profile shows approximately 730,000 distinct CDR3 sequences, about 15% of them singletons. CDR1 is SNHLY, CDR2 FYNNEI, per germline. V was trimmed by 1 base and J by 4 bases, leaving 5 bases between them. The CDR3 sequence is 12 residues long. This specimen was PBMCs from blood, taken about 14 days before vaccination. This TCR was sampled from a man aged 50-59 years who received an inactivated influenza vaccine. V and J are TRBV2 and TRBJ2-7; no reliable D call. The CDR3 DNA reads TGTGCCAGCAGTGAAGAGGTTTACGAGCAGTACTTC. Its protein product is CASSEEVYEQYF. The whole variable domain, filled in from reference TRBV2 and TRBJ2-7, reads EPEVTQTPSHQVTQMGQEVILRCVPISNHLYFYWYRQILGQKVEFLVSFYNNEISEKSEIFDDQFSVERPDGSNFTLKIRSTKLEDSAMYFCASSEEVYEQYFGPGTRLTVT.